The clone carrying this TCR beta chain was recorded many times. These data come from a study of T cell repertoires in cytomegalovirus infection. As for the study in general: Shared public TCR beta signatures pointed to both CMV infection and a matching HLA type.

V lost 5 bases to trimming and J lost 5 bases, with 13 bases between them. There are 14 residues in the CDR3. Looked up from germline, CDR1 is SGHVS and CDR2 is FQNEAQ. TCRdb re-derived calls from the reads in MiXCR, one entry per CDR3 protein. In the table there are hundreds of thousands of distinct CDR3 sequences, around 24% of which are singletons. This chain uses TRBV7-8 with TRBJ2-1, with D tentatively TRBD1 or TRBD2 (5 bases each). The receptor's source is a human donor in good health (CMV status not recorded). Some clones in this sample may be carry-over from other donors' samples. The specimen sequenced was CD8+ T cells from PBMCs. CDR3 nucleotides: TGTGCCAGCAGCCCTGCGTGGGGGAACAATGAGCAGTTCTTC. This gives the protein CASSPAWGNNEQFF.